This TCR beta chain appears in the sequencing data of a study of OX40 agonist ivuxolimab in advanced cancers. The ends were cut back, 0 bases at V and 1 base at J, with 6 bases in the middle. This CDR3 has 14 amino acids. Germline CDR1 reads MNHEY; CDR2 reads SVGAGI. This clone was recorded only once. What it recognizes is unknown. Using immunoSEQ multiplex PCR, the repertoire was profiled, and TCRdb retains in-frame clones only, with some absent. The sample records about 77,000 clones, around 88% being singletons. Findings of the study overall: Some patients without response likewise showed low normalized clonal expansion.

This chain joins TRBV6-5 and TRBJ1-1; D ambiguous. This receptor was obtained from an adult with an advanced solid tumor such as melanoma, head and neck, liver or kidney cancer. The specimen comprised CD4+ or CD8+ T cells sorted from blood, sampled in a trial of the OX40 agonist ivuxolimab. The CDR3 nucleotides read TGTGCCAGCAGTTACTCGCAGGCGAACACTGAAGCTTTCTTT. Translating it yields CASSYSQANTEAFF.